The present entry profiles one TCR beta chain with its context. Its target is not known. These data belong to a study of OX40 agonist ivuxolimab in advanced cancers. Background on the study: Patients were treated with intravenous ivuxolimab, dosed at 0.01 to 10 mg/kg and infused every 2 weeks. Eligibility rules accepted prior anti-PD-1, anti-PD-L1 or anti-CTLA-4 therapy, and 40% to 50% had some. Findings and limits, study-wide: Some nonresponders also had low normalized T-cell clonal expansion.

Clones were read by immunoSEQ multiplex PCR, and TCRdb kept only the in-frame ones, dropping some. The table has about 84,000 clones, about 80% seen once; the top ten hold around 2.7%. J was trimmed by 3 bases and V by 5 bases; bases with no gene match: 7. The length of the CDR3 is 15 residues. In germline, CDR1 is SGHRS, CDR2 YFSETQ. The material sequenced was CD4+ or CD8+ T cells sorted from blood, taken in a trial of the OX40 agonist ivuxolimab. The V call is TRBV5-1, the J call TRBJ2-4, with 8 positions matching TRBD1. The receptor comes from an adult with an advanced solid tumor such as melanoma, head and neck, liver or kidney cancer. The CDR3 sequence: CASSPTDRGKNIQYF. Written as DNA, the CDR3 is TGCGCCAGCAGTCCTACAGACAGGGGCAAAAACATTCAGTACTTC.